The rows below give T cell receptor beta chains drawn from one sample of a study of shared clonotypes between healthy human individuals. Some clones are missing from TCRdb's copy, which holds only in-frame ones; the method was immunoSEQ multiplex PCR. The table lists about 2.4 million clones, roughly 93% of them singletons. Source material: naive CD4+ T cells from PBMCs. The receptors derive from a man between 18 and 29 years old in good health. Some clones in this sample may be carry-over from other donors' samples. CDR3s include the opening cysteine and the closing phenylalanine or tryptophan. Fields, in order: clone size, V gene, J gene, D gene, CDR3 protein, CDR3 DNA. A D gene is named only where the DNA matches it firmly. The size entry is marked missing in some rows and otherwise reads once, few, many or a size class.

size: NA
V: TRBV5-1
J: TRBJ1-1
D: TRBD1
CDR3: CASSKGQGEKAFF
DNA: TGCGCCAGCAGCAAAGGACAGGGCGAAAAAGCTTTCTTT

size: NA
V: TRBV29-1
J: TRBJ2-5
D: NA
CDR3: CSHQGGETQYF
DNA: TGCAGCCACCAGGGGGGGGAGACCCAGTACTTC

size: NA
V: TRBV11-2
J: TRBJ1-3
D: NA
CDR3: CASSLFSGNTIYF
DNA: TGTGCCAGCAGCTTATTTTCTGGAAACACCATATATTTT

size: NA
V: TRBV7-3
J: TRBJ2-5
D: NA
CDR3: CASSLSRGASETQYF
DNA: TGTGCCAGCAGCTTATCCCGGGGGGCTTCAGAGACCCAGTACTTC

size: NA
V: TRBV15
J: TRBJ2-7
D: NA
CDR3: CATGASSYEQYF
DNA: TGTGCCACCGGGGCCAGCTCCTACGAGCAGTACTTC

size: NA
V: TRBV30
J: TRBJ2-3
D: TRBD2
CDR3: CAWRVGLAGADTQYF
DNA: TGTGCCTGGAGGGTCGGACTAGCGGGAGCAGATACGCAGTATTTT

size: NA
V: TRBV18
J: TRBJ2-2
D: TRBD2
CDR3: CASSPGLTGELFF
DNA: TGTGCCAGCTCACCGGGACTAACCGGGGAGCTGTTTTTT

size: NA
V: TRBV7-9
J: TRBJ2-7
D: NA
CDR3: CASSDQGLREQYF
DNA: TGTGCCAGCAGCGACCAGGGACTGCGTGAGCAGTACTTC

size: NA
V: TRBV28
J: TRBJ1-5
D: NA
CDR3: CASFGTPGNQPQHF
DNA: TGTGCCAGCTTTGGGACACCAGGAAATCAGCCCCAGCATTTT

size: NA
V: TRBV7-2
J: TRBJ2-4
D: NA
CDR3: CASSLTGWDDIQYF
DNA: TGTGCCAGCAGCTTGACAGGTTGGGATGACATTCAGTACTTC

size: NA
V: TRBV9
J: TRBJ2-7
D: TRBD2
CDR3: CASSEDGTRNSEQYF
DNA: TGTGCCAGCAGCGAGGACGGGACTAGGAACTCCGAGCAGTACTTC

size: NA
V: TRBV5-4
J: TRBJ1-1
D: NA
CDR3: CASSPDSGEAFF
DNA: TGTGCCAGCAGCCCTGACAGCGGTGAAGCTTTCTTT

size: NA
V: TRBV15
J: TRBJ1-2
D: NA
CDR3: CATSRDQGTNYGYTF
DNA: TGTGCCACCAGCAGAGATCAGGGCACTAACTATGGCTACACCTTC

size: NA
V: TRBV10-3
J: TRBJ1-2
D: NA
CDR3: CAISEGGGYTF
DNA: TGTGCCATCAGTGAGGGGGGTGGCTACACCTTC

size: NA
V: TRBV7-6
J: TRBJ2-7
D: NA
CDR3: CASGFGGRPYSF
DNA: TGTGCCAGTGGGTTTGGGGGGCGACCCTACTCTTTC

size: NA
V: TRBV6-6
J: TRBJ2-3
D: TRBD2
CDR3: CASSYSGRGTDTQYF
DNA: TGTGCCAGCAGTTACTCCGGGAGGGGCACAGATACGCAGTATTTT

size: NA
V: TRBV6-4
J: TRBJ2-7
D: NA
CDR3: CASRAGPLAREQYF
DNA: TGTGCCAGCAGGGCGGGCCCCCTGGCGCGCGAGCAGTACTTC

size: NA
V: TRBV27
J: TRBJ1-2
D: NA
CDR3: CASSSSRTGNYGYTF
DNA: TGTGCCAGCAGTTCTTCCCGGACGGGGAACTATGGCTACACCTTC

size: NA
V: TRBV27
J: TRBJ2-2
D: TRBD1
CDR3: CASSWGQVGIGELFF
DNA: TGTGCCAGCAGTTGGGGACAGGTGGGGATCGGGGAGCTGTTTTTT

size: once
V: TRBV28
J: TRBJ2-1
D: NA
CDR3: CASSFALGGEQFF
DNA: TGTGCCAGCAGTTTTGCGTTGGGGGGTGAGCAGTTCTTC

size: NA
V: TRBV7-9
J: TRBJ2-1
D: NA
CDR3: CASSLGTSPSRSSYNEQFF
DNA: TGTGCCAGCAGCCTCGGGACTTCACCCTCTCGAAGCTCCTACAATGAGCAGTTCTTC

size: NA
V: TRBV5-1
J: TRBJ2-4
D: NA
CDR3: CASSLAPHGTADIQYF
DNA: TGCGCCAGCAGCTTGGCCCCCCATGGGACGGCGGACATTCAGTACTTC

size: NA
V: TRBV5-4
J: TRBJ2-2
D: TRBD2
CDR3: CASTVREGGTGELFF
DNA: TGTGCCAGCACGGTGCGGGAGGGTGGCACCGGGGAGCTGTTTTTT

size: NA
V: TRBV27
J: TRBJ2-3
D: TRBD2
CDR3: CASSLSLAVADTQYF
DNA: TGTGCCAGCAGTTTATCACTAGCGGTGGCAGATACGCAGTATTTT

size: NA
V: TRBV27
J: TRBJ2-7
D: NA
CDR3: CASSLSIQQYEQYF
DNA: TGTGCCAGCAGTTTATCGATACAACAATACGAGCAGTACTTC

size: NA
V: TRBV5-4
J: TRBJ2-3
D: TRBD2
CDR3: CASSATGGLGADTQYF
DNA: TGTGCCAGCAGCGCTACGGGGGGACTAGGTGCTGATACGCAGTATTTT

size: NA
V: TRBV6-4
J: TRBJ1-1
D: NA
CDR3: CASSFDSNTEAFF
DNA: TGTGCCAGCAGTTTCGACTCGAACACTGAAGCTTTCTTT

size: NA
V: TRBV5-1
J: TRBJ1-6
D: NA
CDR3: CASSPTDPFYSPLHF
DNA: TGCGCCAGCAGCCCAACCGACCCCTTCTATTCACCCCTCCACTTT

size: NA
V: TRBV27
J: TRBJ2-2
D: NA
CDR3: CASSLPPYGELFF
DNA: TGTGCCAGCAGTTTACCACCGTACGGGGAGCTGTTTTTT

size: once
V: TRBV5-1
J: TRBJ2-5
D: TRBD1
CDR3: CASARDPRGETQYF
DNA: TGCGCCAGTGCCCGGGACCCCAGGGGGGAGACCCAGTACTTC

size: NA
V: TRBV7-9
J: TRBJ1-2
D: NA
CDR3: CASSLEWPDGSNYGYTF
DNA: TGTGCCAGCAGCTTAGAATGGCCGGACGGATCTAACTATGGCTACACCTTC

size: NA
V: TRBV5-1
J: TRBJ2-7
D: TRBD2
CDR3: CASSLVASGSYEQYF
DNA: TGCGCCAGCAGCTTGGTAGCTAGCGGGAGTTACGAGCAGTACTTC

size: few
V: TRBV19
J: TRBJ1-5
D: TRBD1
CDR3: CASTTGRAQPQHF
DNA: TGTGCCAGTACGACAGGGCGCGCTCAGCCCCAGCATTTT

size: NA
V: TRBV6-1
J: TRBJ2-7
D: NA
CDR3: CASSENPGDLKPF
DNA: TGTGCCAGCAGTGAGAATCCCGGGGACCTAAAGCCATTC